This T cell receptor beta chain is from a study of cytomegalovirus exposure and HLA in healthy donors. The CDR3 sequence is 14 residues long. Germline CDR1 reads SGHNT; CDR2 reads YYREEE (reference sequence). It was with 60 Vbeta and 13 Jbeta primers that the PCR ran. Generated by immunoSEQ multiplex PCR, the TCRdb table keeps only in-frame clones and is missing some. The sample has tens of thousands of clones, about 73% seen once. The sequence came from a man aged 40-50 years in good health and CMV-seronegative. The rearrangement joins TRBV5-4 to TRBJ2-5, with TRBD2 matching over 11 bases. The J call is in doubt because the DNA end fits TRBJ2-7 better. Sequenced sample: PBMCs. The CDR3 sequence: CARTLAGDSYEQYF. CDR3 coding DNA: TGTGCCAGGACACTAGCGGGAGACTCCTACGAGCAGTACTTC.